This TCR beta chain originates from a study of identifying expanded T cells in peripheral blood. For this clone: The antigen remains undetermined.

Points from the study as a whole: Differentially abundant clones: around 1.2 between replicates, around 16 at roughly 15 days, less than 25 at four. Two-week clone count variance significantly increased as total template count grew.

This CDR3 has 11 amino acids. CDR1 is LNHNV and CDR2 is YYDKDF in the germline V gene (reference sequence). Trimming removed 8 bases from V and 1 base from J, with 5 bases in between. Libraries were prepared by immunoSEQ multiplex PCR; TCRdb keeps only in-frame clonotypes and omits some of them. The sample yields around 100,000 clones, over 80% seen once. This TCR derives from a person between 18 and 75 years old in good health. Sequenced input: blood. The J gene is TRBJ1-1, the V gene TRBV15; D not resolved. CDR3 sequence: CATGQNTEAFF. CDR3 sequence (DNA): TGTGCCACCGGGCAGAACACTGAAGCTTTCTTT.